Listed below are T cell receptor beta chains from one sample, sequenced in a study of shared clonotypes between healthy human individuals. The repertoire was sequenced with immunoSEQ multiplex PCR; TCRdb's copy has only in-frame clones and lacks some. The data hold millions of clones, with roughly 94% observed a single time. The sample consisted of naive CD4+ T cells sorted from blood. These TCRs come from a man aged 18-30 years in good health. The CDR3 runs from the conserved cysteine through the conserved F or W. Fields, in order: CDR3 protein, CDR3 DNA, V gene, D gene, CDR3 length, J gene, clone size. A D gene is named only where the DNA matches it firmly. Clone size is shown for a subset of rows, as once, few, many or a class of expanded clone.

CASSSSRLAGTDTQYF,TGTGCCAGCAGCAGTTCACGACTAGCGGGGACAGATACGCAGTATTTT,TRBV13,TRBD2,16,TRBJ2-3,NA
CATSRDGTGGEDGYTF,TGTGCCACCAGCAGAGATGGGACAGGGGGCGAGGATGGCTACACCTTC,TRBV15,TRBD1,16,TRBJ1-2,once
CASSPLQETQYF,TGTGCCAGCTCACCCCTCCAAGAGACCCAGTACTTC,TRBV18,NA,12,TRBJ2-5,few
CASSERVGRNQPQHF,TGTGCCAGCAGTGAGCGCGTAGGAAGAAATCAGCCCCAGCATTTT,TRBV2,NA,15,TRBJ1-5,NA
CASSPGNTEAFF,TGCGCCAGCAGCCCAGGGAACACTGAAGCTTTCTTT,TRBV4-1,NA,12,TRBJ1-1,NA
CASSGQGATEAFF,TGTGCCAGCAGCGGACAGGGGGCCACTGAAGCTTTCTTT,TRBV7-9,TRBD1,13,TRBJ1-1,NA
CASSGTGTRSTDTQYF,TGTGCCAGCAGTGGGACGGGGACACGAAGCACAGATACGCAGTATTTT,TRBV25-1,NA,16,TRBJ2-3,NA
CASSLSRGETQYF,TGTGCCAGCAGTTTATCGAGGGGCGAGACCCAGTACTTC,TRBV27,NA,13,TRBJ2-5,NA
CASSEYGQGAGNEQFF,TGCGCCAGCAGTGAGTACGGACAGGGGGCTGGCAATGAGCAGTTCTTC,TRBV10-1,TRBD1,16,TRBJ2-1,NA
CASSTWGTEAFF,TGTGCCAGCAGTACTTGGGGGACTGAAGCTTTCTTT,TRBV27,NA,12,TRBJ1-1,NA
CASSPDRGPYEQYF,TGTGCCAGCAGTCCGGACAGGGGACCCTACGAGCAGTACTTC,TRBV7-2,TRBD1,14,TRBJ2-7,NA
CASSKVSGSSYNSPLHF,TGTGCCAGCAGCAAAGTGTCCGGGAGCTCCTATAATTCACCCCTCCACTTT,TRBV21-1,NA,17,TRBJ1-6,NA
CASSPGVRTYEQYF,TGTGCCAGCAGCCCCGGTGTTAGGACCTACGAGCAGTACTTC,TRBV28,NA,14,TRBJ2-7,NA
CASSESFKGLSSYNSPLHF,TGCGCCAGCAGTGAGTCTTTTAAGGGTTTGAGCTCCTATAATTCACCCCTCCACTTT,TRBV10-2,NA,19,TRBJ1-6,NA
CASSSVGNYGYTF,TGTGCCAGCAGTTCCGTGGGGAACTATGGCTACACCTTC,TRBV28,NA,13,TRBJ1-2,NA
CASSLKLSVDSGNTIYF,TGTGCCAGCAGCTTAAAACTCAGCGTAGACTCTGGAAACACCATATATTTT,TRBV7-9,NA,17,TRBJ1-3,NA
CASSPLSGPQKLFF,TGTGCCAGCAGCCCCCTTTCAGGCCCACAGAAACTGTTTTTT,TRBV11-2,NA,14,TRBJ1-4,NA
CSAHRGSNTGELFF,TGCAGCGCCCACAGGGGTTCGAACACCGGGGAGCTGTTTTTT,TRBV29-1,TRBD1,14,TRBJ2-2,NA
CASSLGGLNTGELFF,TGTGCCAGCAGCCTCGGGGGGTTGAACACCGGGGAGCTGTTTTTT,TRBV6-5,TRBD2,15,TRBJ2-2,NA